A selection of T cell receptor beta chains follows, all from one sample in a study of blood T cell repertoires in COVID-19. Produced via immunoSEQ multiplex PCR; TCRdb's table is partial and in-frame only. The data contain 150,000 to 200,000 clones, about 81% of them singletons. Sequencing input: peripheral blood. These receptors were collected from a woman aged 55 to 70 with COVID-19, enrolled during active disease. The conserved cysteine and the conserved F or W are not part of the CDR3 here. The order of the fields is J gene, V gene, CDR3 protein.

j_call: TRBJ1-4
v_call: TRBV3-1/TRBV3-2
cdr3_aa: ASSLSTGDLNEKLF

j_call: TRBJ2-7
v_call: TRBV6-5
cdr3_aa: ASSRRTSGNEQY

j_call: TRBJ2-6
v_call: TRBV28
cdr3_aa: ASSLSVLSGANVLT

j_call: TRBJ2-4
v_call: TRBV25-1
cdr3_aa: ASSESGTGRIQY

j_call: TRBJ2-1
v_call: TRBV11-2
cdr3_aa: ASSLQTSPADEQF

j_call: TRBJ1-1
v_call: TRBV11-2
cdr3_aa: ASSLRQGVTEAF

j_call: TRBJ2-3
v_call: TRBV5-1
cdr3_aa: ASTPQPGLPKNRQY

j_call: TRBJ2-1
v_call: TRBV7-3
cdr3_aa: ASSPRLGPLF

j_call: TRBJ2-2
v_call: TRBV19
cdr3_aa: ASKSGGGSGELF

j_call: TRBJ2-1
v_call: TRBV5-5
cdr3_aa: ASSLDSMGLDEQF

j_call: TRBJ1-1
v_call: TRBV3-1/TRBV3-2
cdr3_aa: ASSRSPPMNTEAF

j_call: TRBJ2-1
v_call: TRBV3-1/TRBV3-2
cdr3_aa: ASSQTGLAGENEQF

j_call: TRBJ2-3
v_call: TRBV27
cdr3_aa: ASSYSRQSTDTQY

j_call: TRBJ2-5
v_call: TRBV3-1/TRBV3-2
cdr3_aa: ASSQGLAGFVETQY

j_call: TRBJ1-1
v_call: TRBV2
cdr3_aa: ASGQGLNTEAF

j_call: TRBJ2-1
v_call: TRBV6-2/TRBV6-3
cdr3_aa: ASSWGGPGLAGGNNEQF

j_call: TRBJ2-1
v_call: TRBV18
cdr3_aa: ASSPGTGGGAYNEQF

j_call: TRBJ2-3
v_call: TRBV29-1
cdr3_aa: SVERTGSSTDTQY

j_call: TRBJ2-5
v_call: TRBV9
cdr3_aa: ASSDRARETQY

j_call: TRBJ1-5
v_call: TRBV19
cdr3_aa: ASSPLGGQGAGNQPQH

j_call: TRBJ1-1
v_call: TRBV11-3
cdr3_aa: ASSLDEDTEAF

j_call: TRBJ1-1
v_call: TRBV7-9
cdr3_aa: ASSLGLGVGTEAF

j_call: TRBJ1-1
v_call: TRBV9
cdr3_aa: ASSVAPGDNTEAF

j_call: TRBJ1-3
v_call: TRBV4-3
cdr3_aa: ASSQAANGVNTIY

j_call: TRBJ1-5
v_call: TRBV7-8
cdr3_aa: ASSSYRGGNQPQH

j_call: TRBJ1-5
v_call: TRBV28
cdr3_aa: ASSLAWGEDQPQH

j_call: TRBJ2-3
v_call: TRBV28
cdr3_aa: ASKRTSGLDTQY

j_call: TRBJ1-5
v_call: TRBV6-5
cdr3_aa: ASSWTGTNQPQH

j_call: TRBJ2-1
v_call: TRBV23-1
cdr3_aa: ASSQSCRGCYNEQF

j_call: TRBJ1-1
v_call: TRBV2
cdr3_aa: ASTVGQAPEAF

j_call: TRBJ1-1
v_call: TRBV6-5
cdr3_aa: ASSYTPQGMNTEAF